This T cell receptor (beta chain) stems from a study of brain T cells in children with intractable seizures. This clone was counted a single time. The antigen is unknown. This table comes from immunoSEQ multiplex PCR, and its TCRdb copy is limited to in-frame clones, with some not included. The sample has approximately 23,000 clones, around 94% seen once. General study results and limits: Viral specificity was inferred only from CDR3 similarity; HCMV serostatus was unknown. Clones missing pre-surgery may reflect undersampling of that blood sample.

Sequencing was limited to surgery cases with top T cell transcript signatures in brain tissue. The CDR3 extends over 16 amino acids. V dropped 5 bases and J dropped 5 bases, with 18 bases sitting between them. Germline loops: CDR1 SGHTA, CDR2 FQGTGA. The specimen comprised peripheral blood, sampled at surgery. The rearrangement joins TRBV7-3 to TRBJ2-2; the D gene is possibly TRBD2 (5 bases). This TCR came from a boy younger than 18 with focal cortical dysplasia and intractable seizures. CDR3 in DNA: TGTGCCAGCAGCCCCAGTCACGTGGGCGGGACCGGGGAGCTGTTTTTT. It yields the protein CASSPSHVGGTGELFF.